A selection of T cell receptor beta chains follows, all from one sample in a study of blood T cell repertoires in COVID-19. Produced via immunoSEQ multiplex PCR; TCRdb's table is partial and in-frame only. The repertoire has 250,000 or so clones, 70% to 85% of them found once; the top ten carry roughly 1.8%. Sequenced: PBMCs or T cells enriched from blood (not recorded which). The receptors come from a man aged 55-75 years who had recovered from COVID-19. Each CDR3 is given with its conserved first and last residue. Each record gives: V gene, J gene, D gene, clone size, CDR3 protein, CDR3 DNA. A D gene is named only where the DNA matches it firmly. A row's size may be missing; if present it is once, few, many or a size class.

TRBV2	TRBJ2-7	TRBD1	.	CASIRTGRRSYEQYF	TGTGCCAGCATTAGGACAGGGAGGCGTTCCTACGAGCAGTACTTC
TRBV4-3	TRBJ1-6	TRBD1	.	CASSQGQHSNSPLHF	TGCGCCAGCAGCCAGGGACAGCACTCTAATTCACCCCTCCACTTT
TRBV6-2/TRBV6-3	TRBJ2-1	.	.	CASSYQPKNSYNEQFF	TGTGCCAGCAGTTACCAACCTAAAAACTCCTACAATGAGCAGTTCTTC
TRBV10-3	TRBJ2-7	.	.	CAISESTGSYEQYF	TGTGCCATCAGTGAGTCGACAGGTTCCTACGAGCAGTACTTC
TRBV2	TRBJ2-3	.	once	CASSDGRGLDTQYF	TGTGCCAGCAGTGACGGACGGGGGTTAGATACGCAGTATTTT
TRBV2	TRBJ1-4	.	.	CASTEGGALSAKLFF	TGTGCCAGCACAGAAGGGGGGGCCTTATCAGCGAAACTGTTTTTT
TRBV30	TRBJ1-1	.	.	CAWQLPPLRGMNTEAFF	TGTGCCTGGCAACTCCCCCCCCTACGGGGGATGAACACTGAAGCTTTCTTT
TRBV3-1/TRBV3-2	TRBJ1-1	.	many	CASSQGGNTEAFF	TGTGCCAGCAGCCAGGGGGGGAACACTGAAGCTTTCTTT
TRBV11-2	TRBJ1-1	TRBD1	.	CASSLGGQGGALNTEAFF	TGTGCCAGCAGCTTAGGGGGACAGGGAGGGGCCTTGAACACTGAAGCTTTCTTT
TRBV9	TRBJ2-3	TRBD2	.	CASSPLTSGGTDTQYF	TGTGCCAGCAGCCCCCTAACTAGCGGCGGCACAGATACGCAGTATTTT
TRBV4-3	TRBJ2-7	TRBD2	.	CASSLTGGSYEQYF	TGCGCCAGCAGCCTAACGGGGGGCTCCTACGAGCAGTACTTC
TRBV19	TRBJ1-5	TRBD1	.	CASSYTGGGQPQHF	TGTGCCAGTAGTTATACAGGGGGTGGGCAGCCCCAGCATTTT
TRBV29-1	TRBJ1-1	TRBD1	.	CSVCWDSGTEAFF	TGCAGCGTATGTTGGGACAGCGGCACTGAAGCTTTCTTT
TRBV18	TRBJ2-7	TRBD1	.	CASSQGQGVSYEQYF	TGTGCCAGCTCGCAAGGACAGGGAGTTTCGTACGAGCAGTACTTC
TRBV19	TRBJ2-7	.	.	CASSVSPNSYEQYF	TGTGCCAGCTCGGTGAGTCCCAACTCCTACGAGCAGTACTTC
TRBV5-5	TRBJ1-5	TRBD1	few	CASSSGQLYQPQHF	TGTGCCAGCAGCTCGGGACAGCTTTATCAGCCCCAGCATTTT
TRBV9	TRBJ2-3	.	.	CASSVATGADTQYF	TGTGCCAGCAGCGTAGCTACAGGAGCAGATACGCAGTATTTT
TRBV5-6	TRBJ1-2	TRBD1	.	CASSPIKDRGLGGYTF	TGTGCCAGCAGCCCTATCAAAGACAGGGGGCTGGGTGGCTACACCTTC
TRBV24-1	TRBJ2-2	.	.	CATSDPSGPNTGELFF	TGTGCCACCAGTGACCCCTCTGGCCCGAACACCGGGGAGCTGTTTTTT
TRBV7-9	TRBJ2-2	TRBD1	.	CASNPTGGIGELFF	TGTGCCAGCAACCCGACAGGGGGGATCGGGGAGCTGTTTTTT
TRBV19	TRBJ2-5	.	.	CASSGMVRETQYF	TGTGCCAGTAGTGGCATGGTGAGGGAGACCCAGTACTTC
TRBV30	TRBJ2-1	.	.	CAWSVWSVDEQFF	TGTGCCTGGAGTGTTTGGTCGGTGGATGAGCAGTTCTTC
TRBV21-1	TRBJ2-4	.	.	CASSKALSEPSGIQYF	TGTGCCAGCAGCAAAGCGCTATCTGAACCGTCGGGCATTCAGTACTTC
TRBV4-3	TRBJ2-1	TRBD2	.	CASSQEFWASGENNEQFF	TGCGCCAGCAGCCAAGAGTTCTGGGCTAGCGGGGAGAACAATGAGCAGTTCTTC
TRBV15	TRBJ1-1	.	.	CATSRDGPGNTEAFF	TGTGCCACCAGCAGAGATGGGCCTGGGAACACTGAAGCTTTCTTT
TRBV30	TRBJ1-2	TRBD1	.	CAWNTGGANSGGYTF	TGTGCCTGGAATACAGGGGGCGCGAATTCTGGCGGCTACACCTTC
TRBV24-1	TRBJ2-3	TRBD1	.	CATGTGRSTDTQYF	TGTGCCACCGGGACAGGGCGCAGCACAGATACGCAGTATTTT
TRBV7-7	TRBJ2-5	TRBD2	.	CASSLYGGAQETQYF	TGTGCTAGCAGCTTGTACGGGGGGGCCCAAGAGACCCAGTACTTC
TRBV18	TRBJ1-5	.	.	CASSEQGSNQPQHF	TGTGCCAGCTCCGAACAGGGCAGCAATCAGCCCCAGCATTTT
TRBV7-6	TRBJ2-3	TRBD2	.	CASSPRTSGTDTQYF	TGTGCCAGCAGCCCGCGGACTAGCGGCACAGATACGCAGTATTTT
TRBV11-3	TRBJ1-6	TRBD1	.	CASSLGGQGQSPLHF	TGTGCCAGCAGCCTAGGGGGACAGGGTCAGTCACCCCTCCACTTT
TRBV21-1	TRBJ1-2	.	.	CASSRREDYGYTF	TGTGCCAGCAGCAGGAGGGAAGACTATGGCTACACCTTC
TRBV27	TRBJ1-4	TRBD1	once	CASSTGATNEKLFF	TGTGCCAGCAGCACAGGGGCAACTAATGAAAAACTGTTTTTT
TRBV10-3	TRBJ2-7	.	.	CAISESVVPGISYEQYF	TGTGCCATCAGTGAGTCTGTAGTACCAGGGATCTCCTACGAGCAGTACTTC
TRBV5-1	TRBJ2-2	.	.	CASSLGLRSSTGELFF	TGCGCCAGCAGCCTTGGACTTAGAAGTAGCACCGGGGAGCTGTTTTTT
TRBV6-7	TRBJ1-1	.	few	CARSTRRMNTEAFF	TGTGCCAGGTCGACAAGGAGGATGAACACTGAAGCTTTCTTT
TRBV7-8	TRBJ1-1	.	.	CASSFSGLAMNTEAFF	TGTGCCAGCAGCTTCTCGGGGTTGGCCATGAACACTGAAGCTTTCTTT
TRBV19	TRBJ1-2	TRBD1	.	CASSMFQGAQWDYTF	TGTGCCAGTAGTATGTTCCAGGGGGCGCAGTGGGACTACACCTTC
TRBV11-3	TRBJ2-2	.	.	CASSHRRGPPNTGELFF	TGTGCCAGCAGCCACCGCAGGGGACCCCCGAACACCGGGGAGCTGTTTTTT
TRBV5-6	TRBJ2-3	TRBD1	.	CASSSDYWTGKNTDTQYF	TGTGCCAGCAGCTCGGACTACTGGACAGGGAAGAACACAGATACGCAGTATTTT
TRBV6-5	TRBJ1-3	TRBD1	.	CASSRDRGPGNTIYF	TGTGCCAGCAGTCGGGACAGGGGCCCTGGAAACACCATATATTTT
TRBV19	TRBJ1-5	.	once	CASSMGQGRFNQPQHF	TGTGCCAGTAGTATGGGTCAGGGGCGATTCAATCAGCCCCAGCATTTT
TRBV14	TRBJ1-2	TRBD1	.	CASSHRTGGNGYTF	TGTGCCAGCAGCCACCGGACAGGGGGGAACGGCTACACCTTC
TRBV5-1	TRBJ2-7	.	.	CASGQSSSYEQYF	TGCGCCAGCGGACAGTCGAGCTCCTACGAGCAGTACTTC
TRBV2	TRBJ1-5	.	.	CASTTDRSNQPQHF	TGTGCCAGCACCACTGACAGGAGCAATCAGCCCCAGCATTTT
TRBV2	TRBJ2-5	.	.	CATTGLNYLETQYF	TGTGCCACCACAGGGCTAAATTATCTGGAGACCCAGTACTTC
TRBV20-1	TRBJ2-1	TRBD2	.	CSASVSGGAEYNEQFF	TGCAGTGCTAGTGTTAGCGGGGGGGCCGAGTACAATGAGCAGTTCTTC
TRBV30	TRBJ2-7	.	.	CAWSVSGISYEQYF	TGTGCCTGGAGTGTTTCGGGGATCTCCTACGAGCAGTACTTC
TRBV5-4	TRBJ1-2	TRBD1	.	CASSSQGAYGYTF	TGTGCCAGCAGCTCACAGGGGGCCTATGGCTACACCTTC